A single sample gave rise to the 16 T cell receptor beta chains below, sequenced in a study of cytomegalovirus exposure and HLA in healthy donors. Primers included in the PCR were 60 Vbeta and 13 Jbeta primers. Sequenced by immunoSEQ multiplex PCR; TCRdb stores in-frame clones only, minus some. The sample lists approximately 120,000 clones, approximately 17% occurring once. The sample taken for sequencing was PBMCs. Every receptor here comes from a female donor in good health and CMV-seropositive.

This clone came up a few times. The CDR3 loop is CASSEPAGDQETQYF. Written as DNA, the CDR3 is TGTGCCAGCAGTGAACCAGCGGGGGACCAAGAGACCCAGTACTTC. The chain combines TRBV2 with TRBJ2-5; 8 positions agree with TRBD2. The CDR3 has 15 amino acids. The germline V gene has CDR1 SNHLY and CDR2 FYNNEI. With 2 bases clipped from V and 0 bases from J, the junction kept 2 bases outside the gene matches.

This clone was seen more than once but under ten times. CDR3 loop: CASSPGTGDGPQHF. The CDR3 coding sequence is TGCGCCAGCAGCCCGGGTACAGGGGACGGGCCCCAGCATTTT. The chain recombines TRBV4-3 with TRBJ1-5, with 7 bases lining up with TRBD1. Losses at the gene ends were 4 bases for V and 9 bases for J; bases not matched to a gene: 9. The CDR3 has 14 amino acids. Per germline, CDR1 LGHNA and CDR2 YSLEER.

The chain employs TRBV6-1 and TRBJ2-2; the D gene is possibly TRBD1 (6 bases). Germline CDR1 and CDR2: MNHNS and SASEGT. V lost 6 bases to trimming and J lost 5 bases, with 13 bases between them. This CDR3 region has 14 residues. The CDR3 spells CASRIGQFTGELFF. As DNA, the CDR3 is TGTGCCAGCAGGATTGGACAGTTTACCGGGGAGCTGTTTTTT.

This clone occurred a few times. The rearrangement links TRBV28 to TRBJ2-5; TRBD2 might be the D (5 bases). CDR1 is MDHEN and CDR2 is SYDVKM in the germline V gene. V lost 6 bases and J 3 bases, leaving 20 bases between the germline ends. The CDR3 length is 16 residues. This CDR3 reads CASSPRGGLAEETQYF. CDR3 DNA sequence: TGTGCCAGCAGCCCAAGAGGCGGGCTGGCCGAAGAGACCCAGTACTTC.

The chain couples TRBV18 to TRBJ2-5; 12 bases are a match to TRBD2. The V segment lost 4 bases and the J segment 5 bases; nucleotides outside the gene matches: 5. CDR1 is KGHSH and CDR2 is LQKENI in the germline V gene. The CDR3 is 15 residues long. This CDR3 reads CASSQTSGSFETQYF. The CDR3 DNA reads TGTGCCAGCTCACAGACTAGCGGGAGTTTTGAGACCCAGTACTTC.

V usage is TRBV15 and J usage is TRBJ2-6, with D unclear. The CDR3 runs 16 residues. Germline CDR1 LNHNV, CDR2 YYDKDF (reference sequence). The V gene lost 0 bases and the J gene lost 1 base, with 7 bases spanning the gap. CDR3 protein: CATSRDFGSGANVLTF. The CDR3 coding sequence is TGTGCCACCAGCAGAGATTTCGGTTCTGGGGCCAACGTCCTGACTTTC.

This clone came up a few times. The rearrangement links TRBV4-3 to TRBJ1-2; 8 bases match TRBD1. Losses at the gene ends were 5 bases for V and 4 bases for J; bases not matched to a gene: 9. Germline loops: CDR1 LGHNA, CDR2 YSLEER. The CDR3 has 15 residues. The DNA for the CDR3 is TGCGCCAGCAGCTCCCGACAGGGGATAGGCTATGGCTACACCTTC. This translates into CASSSRQGIGYGYTF.

This clone was detected only a few times. The V gene is TRBV19, the J gene TRBJ1-2; D is uncertain. Germline loops: CDR1 LNHDA, CDR2 SQIVND (reference sequence). V was trimmed by 3 bases and J by 3 bases, leaving 17 bases between them. The CDR3 sequence is 16 residues long. This chain's CDR3 is CASSINPVGLDYGYTF. DNA for the CDR3: TGTGCCAGTAGTATCAACCCGGTTGGGCTGGACTATGGCTACACCTTC.

As for this clone: Other DNA sequences in this specimen translate into the identical CDR3. This CDR3 reads CASSYSGGSTDTQYF. The CDR3 DNA is TGTGCCAGCAGTTACTCCGGCGGTAGCACAGATACGCAGTATTTT. The gene calls are TRBV6-5 and TRBJ2-3; D not certain. The CDR3 is 15 amino acids. Germline lookup yields CDR1 MNHEY and CDR2 SVGAGI. Trimming stripped 0 bases from V and 0 bases from J, with 7 bases between.

Notes on this clone: Its ends do not fully match the called genes, so a read error is possible. Other DNA sequences in the same sample also yield this CDR3. The chain employs TRBV6-1 and TRBJ2-7; D is possibly TRBD2 (6 bases). CDR3 size: 16 residues. Germline CDR1 MNHNS, CDR2 SASEGT. The CDR3 DNA follows: TGTGCCAGCAGTGAATTTGCTGGAGGGGAACCCTATGAGCAGTACTTC. Its translation is CASSEFAGGEPYEQYF.

This clone occurred a few times. The V gene is TRBV6-6, the J gene TRBJ2-7; 9 bases are shared with TRBD1. Germline V lookup: CDR1 MNHNY, CDR2 SVGAGI (reference sequence). With V trimmed by 0 bases and J by 5 bases, 5 bases remained unmatched. CDR3 length: 15 amino acids. Written as DNA, the CDR3 is TGTGCCAGCAGTTACTCCGGGACAGGGAGTAACGAGCAGTACTTC. Residues: CASSYSGTGSNEQYF.

A few counts support this clone. The chain carries TRBV5-1 and TRBJ2-1, with a tentative D call TRBD1 (5 bases). V lost 4 bases, J lost 2 bases, and 7 bases lay in between. Per germline, CDR1 SGHRS and CDR2 YFSETQ. The CDR3 runs 13 residues. For the CDR3, the DNA is TGCGCCAGCAGCGAGACAGCCTACAATGAGCAGTTCTTC. Protein: CASSETAYNEQFF.

This chain joins TRBV6-5 and TRBJ1-1; the D gene is possibly TRBD1 (5 bases). The CDR3 spans 13 residues. V gave up 7 bases and J gave up 4 bases, with 13 bases separating them. Per the germline V gene, CDR1 is MNHEY and CDR2 is SVGAGI. CDR3 DNA sequence: TGTGCCAGCACTAAGGGGTACTCCACTGAAGCTTTCTTT. It translates to CASTKGYSTEAFF.

This clone appeared a few times. The genes are TRBV7-2 and TRBJ2-3; 7 bases line up with TRBD2. CDR1 SGHTA and CDR2 FQGNSA come from the germline V gene. CDR3 size: 14 residues. J gave up 1 base and V 5 bases, and 3 bases lay outside the gene matches. Here the CDR3 reads CASSDTSGTDTQYF. DNA of the CDR3: TGTGCCAGCAGCGATACTAGCGGCACAGATACGCAGTATTTT.

The chain couples TRBV7-2 to TRBJ2-7; 7 bases are a match to TRBD2. V gave up 3 bases and J gave up 0 bases; unmatched junction bases: 5. This CDR3 is built from 15 residues. CDR1 and CDR2 from the germline V gene are SGHTA and FQGNSA. The chain's CDR3 is CASSFSQRGSYEQYF. CDR3 nucleotide sequence: TGTGCCAGCAGCTTTTCCCAGCGGGGCTCCTACGAGCAGTACTTC.

The chain couples TRBV5-1 to TRBJ2-1, with 8 bases identical to TRBD1. This CDR3 is built from 15 residues. With 3 bases clipped from V and 2 bases from J, the junction kept 4 bases outside the gene matches. CDR1 SGHRS and CDR2 YFSETQ come from the germline V gene. CDR3 DNA: TGCGCCAGCAGCTACCCGGGACAGGCCTACAATGAGCAGTTCTTC. As protein: CASSYPGQAYNEQFF.